This TCR beta chain was sequenced for a study of blood T cell repertoires in COVID-19 (dated by TCRdb to about 2020). Regarding the research as a whole: The collaborator samples originated in the United States, Italy and Spain and spanned the acute and convalescent phases of COVID-19. The prospective study material was composed of cDNA or gDNA derived from T cells, B-cell-depleted T cells, or PBMCs. The dataset comprised deeply sampled blood TCRbeta repertoires from subjects exposed to, actively infected with, or recovered from COVID-19. The repertoires were made available in a free public database intended to serve as a resource for research on the immune response to SARS-CoV-2. Samples came from the ongoing ImmuneRACE study (first 160 participants) plus 1,254 subjects from 6 global collaborators. A de-identified subject ID, COVID-19 status, age in years and sex were almost always included in the sample metadata. Where available, HLA class I and class II types were taken from metadata supplied by the sample provider and were not determined by assay-based typing.

V has 4 bases trimmed and J has 3 bases trimmed; junction bases matching no gene number 7. The CDR3 runs 15 residues from the cysteine to the phenylalanine. Only the CDR3 DNA is retained, 45 bases long and in frame from the first base. Taken from the germline V gene, the CDR1 and CDR2 loops are SGHVS and FNYEAQ. Overall study outcomes, separate from this receptor: Clinical and demographic metadata were provided uncurated, with the amount varying by source and participant.

The immunoSEQ Assay, a bias-controlled multiplex PCR, was used to amplify TCRbeta CDR3 regions from genomic DNA. Per the source publication's procedure: Within the assay, amplification of reference gene primers was used to estimate how many nucleated cells each sample contained. To quantify the absolute abundance of each unique TCRbeta CDR3 rearrangement, sequence reads were collapsed and filtered. Productive Simpson clonality was computed per sample as the square root of Simpson's diversity index over productive rearrangements. TCRdb took this table from immuneACCESS and kept in-frame rearrangements with V and J called. Such tables lack part of the clones; where checked against another copy, unresolved V genes explain under half of the gap, and the rest is unexplained. Clone size and the V and J calls come from that table; the DNA yielded D and trimming. The sample has around 280,000 clones on record, approximately 83% of them singletons. The ten largest account for about 2.2% of the sample.

With respect to this clone: What antigen it recognizes has not been identified. Base qualities were left out, and no much larger clone turns up one base away.

Another Seattle source contributed samples from volunteer blood donors who had recovered from COVID-19. Whole blood was collected in K2EDTA tubes by collaborating institutions according to the institutions' own protocols. For TCRbeta analysis, collaborators shipped samples in one of three forms: frozen whole blood, isolated PBMCs, or DNA extracted from either of those sample types. This chain joins TRBV7-6 to TRBJ2-7, with 9 central nucleotides matching TRBD1. Input material: peripheral blood. This TCR derives from a woman aged 25 to 39 who had recovered from COVID-19. The CDR3 reads as follows: CASSSQGAWNYEQYF. Read as DNA, the sequence is TGTGCCAGCAGCTCACAGGGGGCTTGGAACTACGAGCAGTACTTC.